The 4 T cell receptor beta chains below all came from one sample that was sequenced in a study of cytomegalovirus exposure and HLA in healthy donors. Primers for the PCR totalled 60 Vbeta and 13 Jbeta. Data came from immunoSEQ multiplex PCR; TCRdb stores just in-frame clones and leaves some out. The repertoire consists of about 120,000 clones, with approximately 66% occurring once and the leading ten covering about 8.1%. The material sequenced was PBMCs. The source of these receptors is a woman aged 40 to 50 in good health and CMV-seropositive.

The chain has TRBV19 and TRBJ1-2, with 9 positions matching TRBD1. This CDR3 has 17 amino acids. V shed 3 bases, J shed 0 bases, and the junction held 8 bases outside the gene matches. The germline CDR1 and CDR2 sequences are LNHDA and SQIVND (reference sequence). The CDR3 DNA is TGTGCCAGTAGTATTGAATGGGGACAGGGAGCTAACTATGGCTACACCTTC. Its translation is CASSIEWGQGANYGYTF.

V is TRBV5-8 and J is TRBJ2-4; TRBD1 is a possible D gene (6 bases). The CDR3 totals 14 residues. Germline V gene sequence: CDR1 SGHTS, CDR2 YDEGEE. Trimming removed 4 bases from V and 6 bases from J, with 14 bases in between. The CDR3 loop is CASSLGQPVNIQYF. The DNA of the CDR3 is TGTGCCAGCAGCCTCGGACAGCCAGTAAACATTCAGTACTTC.

The rearrangement joins TRBV30 to TRBJ2-1; 8 nucleotides agree with TRBD2. Germline lookup yields CDR1 GTSNPN and CDR2 SVGIG (reference sequence). This CDR3 is built from 18 residues. Losses at the gene ends were 1 base for V and 10 bases for J; bases not matched to a gene: 21. The chain's CDR3 is CAWSGARTSSIPSGEQFF. The CDR3 coding sequence is TGTGCCTGGAGTGGGGCCAGGACTAGCTCCATCCCCAGCGGCGAGCAGTTCTTC.

This clone has only a few counts. The chain joins TRBV28 to TRBJ1-5; TRBD1 agrees at 9 bases. CDR1 and CDR2 from the germline V gene are MDHEN and SYDVKM. J was trimmed by 5 bases and V by 7 bases; bases with no gene match: 12. The CDR3 consists of 16 residues. The CDR3 sequence is CASTTQTGGPHQPQHF. The CDR3 nucleotides read TGTGCCAGCACGACACAAACAGGGGGCCCGCATCAGCCCCAGCATTTT.